This record concerns one T cell receptor beta chain sequence. The CDR3 consists of 14 residues. Germline V gene data show CDR1 as SGHNT and CDR2 as YENEEA. Trimming took 0 bases from V and 6 from J, leaving 9 bases between them. These data belong to a study of cytomegalovirus exposure and HLA in healthy donors. PCR was performed using 60 Vbeta and 13 Jbeta primers. The protocol was immunoSEQ multiplex PCR, while the TCRdb copy is restricted to in-frame clones and leaves out a portion. The sample shows 130,000 or so clones, about 80% of them seen only once. Sequenced material: PBMCs. The TCR was taken from a young man in good health and CMV-seronegative. The rearrangement links TRBV11-3 to TRBJ2-1, with D uncertain. CDR3 region: CASSLDLLANEQFF. The CDR3 nucleotides are TGTGCCAGCAGCTTAGATCTATTAGCCAATGAGCAGTTCTTC.